The rows below give T cell receptor beta chains drawn from one sample of a study of vaccination and CD4 T cells after COVID-19. TCRdb fed the PCR reads into MiXCR, producing one record per CDR3 protein. This sample has about 11,000 distinct CDR3 sequences, with around 70% found just once. Their antigens remain unidentified. The sample consisted of CD4+ T cells from blood, cultured in vitro. Receptors originate from a human donor who had recovered from COVID-19. The conserved cysteine and the conserved F or W are not part of the CDR3 here.

>TRBV27
ASTPLTGLAEPKETQY
>TRBV24-1
ATSDPAASSYNEQF
>TRBV15
ATSRGPLYEQY
>TRBV10-3
AISERSGPNEQF
>TRBV20-1
SARDRRGISSGNTIY
>TRBV28
ASSSQGARNQPQH
>TRBV7-2
ASSYSGSYEQY
>TRBV6-2/TRBV6-3
ASRRYADSGGYGYT
>TRBV28
ASSFGGSYEQY
>TRBV28
ASSLDAKNYGYT
>TRBV7-2
ASSWTRVSYEQY
>TRBV20-1
SARVYSNQPQH
>TRBV27
ASSLKDSNQPQH
>TRBV7-8
ASSRLETGETQY
>TRBV7-2
ASSPSGRNQPQH
>TRBV7-2
ASSPKGLGELF
>TRBV20-1
SARDGVNYGYT
>TRBV20-1
SARDHRTGDYGYT
>TRBV7-2
ASSFDILGVQPQH
>TRBV27
ASSLAGRQGITYEQY
>TRBV19
ASSMVGGPNQPQH
>TRBV20-1
SAPIGGGDQPQH
>TRBV28
ASSAPGLMTGELF
>TRBV20-1
SARDSAANYGYT
>TRBV28
ASTLPQGGGYT
>TRBV24-1
ATGREMAGELF
>TRBV24-1
ATSPGLAGGEQY
>TRBV6-2/TRBV6-3
ASSHQLAGTYNEQF
>TRBV3-1
ASSQNTGHGYT
>TRBV20-1
SARDRRSNRGEQF
>TRBV7-2
ASSFRSSEYEQY
>TRBV7-2
ASSLVMGLSSYNEQF
>TRBV20-1
SARASGLAGGSYEQY
>TRBV6-2/TRBV6-3
ASSYSLSNQPQH
>TRBV6-1
ASSLQGYSNQPQH
>TRBV20-1
SAFHPVRVTEAF
>TRBV7-9
ASSPDPDRAQH
>TRBV7-2
ASSLVRTNSPLH
>TRBV20-1
SAPVGTEAIEAF
>TRBV7-3
ASSLGQGHNEQF
>TRBV20-1
SASGSRGTGVSPLH
>TRBV27
ASSLPGQGLETQY
>TRBV6-2/TRBV6-3
ASNLVMNTEAF
>TRBV15
ATSRDRETQY
>TRBV20-1
SARRTSGIQY
>TRBV7-2
ASSLKAGREYEQY
>TRBV6-2/TRBV6-3
ASSYFGGKETQY
>TRBV7-2
ASSTTGTGRGYT